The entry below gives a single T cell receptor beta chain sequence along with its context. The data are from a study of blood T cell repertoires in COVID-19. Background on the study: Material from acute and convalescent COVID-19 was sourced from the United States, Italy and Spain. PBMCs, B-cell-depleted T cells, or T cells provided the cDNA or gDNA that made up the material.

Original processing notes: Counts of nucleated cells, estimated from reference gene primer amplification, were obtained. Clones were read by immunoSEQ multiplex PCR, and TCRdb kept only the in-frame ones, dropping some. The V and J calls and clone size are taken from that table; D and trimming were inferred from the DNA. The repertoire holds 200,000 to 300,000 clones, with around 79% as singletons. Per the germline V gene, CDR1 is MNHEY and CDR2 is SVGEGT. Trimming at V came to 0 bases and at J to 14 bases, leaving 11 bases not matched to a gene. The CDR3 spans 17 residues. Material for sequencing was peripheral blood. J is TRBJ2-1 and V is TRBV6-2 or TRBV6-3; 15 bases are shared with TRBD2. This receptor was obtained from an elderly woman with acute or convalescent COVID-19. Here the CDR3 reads CASSYSLGLAGGPWEFF. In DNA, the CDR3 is TGTGCCAGCAGTTACTCTCTGGGACTAGCGGGGGGTCCCTGGGAGTTCTTC.